A single TCR beta chain is shown here with its context. Its antigen is not known. This sample stems from a study of Ad26.COV2.S vaccination and SARS-CoV-2 variants. Study-level background: Participant was drawn from the COV1001 Ad26.COV2.S trial arm. Dosing was one shot or two shots 56 days apart.

Profiled with immunoSEQ multiplex PCR; TCRdb holds only in-frame clones, not every one. The sample has about 680,000 clones; more than 70% are singletons. CDR1 WNHNN and CDR2 SYGVQD come from the germline V gene (reference sequence). This CDR3 comprises 14 residues. Between the trimmed V and J ends, which lost 2 bases and 4 bases, there was a span of 8 bases. Overall study results and limits: Non-spike TCR breadth was similar in vaccine and placebo recipients.

Treatment specified: some 20 received Ad26.COV2.S at low or high dose, single or two shots; a few received placebo; per-sample allocation not given. Sampling happened 63 days after the first vaccine or placebo injection. Ad26 vector vaccine expressed Wuhan-strain SARS-CoV-2 spike. The sample here was peripheral blood, taken in a trial of Ad26.COV2.S vaccine versus placebo. This clonotype was sampled from a person between 18 and 60 years old who received the Ad26.COV2.S COVID-19 vaccine or a placebo. The chain couples TRBV10-1 to TRBJ2-2; D is possibly TRBD2 (5 bases). In nucleotides, the CDR3 is TGCGCCAGCAGTGAGCCCAGCGGCACCGGGGAGCTGTTTTTT. Translation: CASSEPSGTGELFF.